Listed below are T cell receptor beta chains from one sample, sequenced in a study of T cells after yellow fever vaccination. TCRdb independently ran MiXCR on the 5' RACE reads; one entry per CDR3 protein. The sample shows just under 600,000 distinct CDR3 sequences, roughly 14% of them seen only once. Specimen: PBMCs, collected on the day of the yellow fever booster vaccination. These receptors were taken from a man between 25 and 39 years old who received the YFV17D yellow fever vaccine. Each CDR3 is given with its conserved first and last residue. D genes are given only for firm matches. Clone size is given for some rows only: seen once, a few or many times, or a class if the clone is expanded.

CDR3nt | CDR3aa | v_gene | d_gene | abundance | j_gene
TGTGCCAGCAGCTCAATGCGGGACAGGGTAACTGAAGCTTTCTTT | CASSSMRDRVTEAFF | TRBV5-6 | TRBD1 | few | TRBJ1-1
TGCAGTGTCCCTCCAGCGGGGGTTAATGAGCAGTTCTTC | CSVPPAGVNEQFF | TRBV20-1 | TRBD2 | few | TRBJ2-1
TGTGCCAGCAGCTTTGTCATTGGCTCTGGAAACACCATATATTTT | CASSFVIGSGNTIYF | TRBV7-2 | . | . | TRBJ1-3
TGCAGTGCTAGACAGGGGGCTGGAAACACCATATATTTT | CSARQGAGNTIYF | TRBV20-1 | TRBD1 | few | TRBJ1-3
TGTGCCATCAGTGAGGGGCGGTTCTACGAGCAGTACTTC | CAISEGRFYEQYF | TRBV10-3 | . | few | TRBJ2-7
TGCAGTGCCCCCGTTCTCTCGCAGTACTTC | CSAPVLSQYF | TRBV20-1 | . | . | TRBJ2-7
TGTGCCAGCAGTTTAGGGATTGGGTATTCCTACGAGCAGTACTTC | CASSLGIGYSYEQYF | TRBV12-3/TRBV12-4 | . | . | TRBJ2-7
TGTGCCAGCAGTTCCCTTTCTGTCTTGTACTTC | CASSSLSVLYF | TRBV12-3/TRBV12-4 | . | many | TRBJ2-7
TGTGCCAGCAGATGGGCGGTAAAAAACACCGGGGAGCTGTTTTTT | CASRWAVKNTGELFF | TRBV11-3 | . | few | TRBJ2-2
TGCGCCAGCAGCTTGCTGGGCCCAAAGAGGGACATTCAGTACTTC | CASSLLGPKRDIQYF | TRBV5-1 | . | . | TRBJ2-4
TGCGCCAGCAGCTTGGTCGCTTACGGAGAAGAGACCCAGTACTTC | CASSLVAYGEETQYF | TRBV5-1 | . | few | TRBJ2-5
TGTGCCAGTAGTATAGAGGCAGGGGGCTCTGGCTACACCTTC | CASSIEAGGSGYTF | TRBV19 | TRBD1 | few | TRBJ1-2
TGTGCCAGCAGTTTAGGGGGGGGAGTCGGAAACATTCAGTACTTC | CASSLGGGVGNIQYF | TRBV12-3/TRBV12-4 | TRBD2 | few | TRBJ2-4
TGCGCCAGCAGCTATCTTAGGGACAATCCAACCTACGAGCAGTACTTC | CASSYLRDNPTYEQYF | TRBV5-1 | . | many | TRBJ2-7
TGTGCCAGCAGCTCTACTTCTAGCGGGAGTCCAGATACGCAGTATTTT | CASSSTSSGSPDTQYF | TRBV7-6 | TRBD2 | few | TRBJ2-3
TGTGCCAGCACTCCACGGCTGGCCACAGAAACGCAGTATTTT | CASTPRLATETQYF | TRBV27 | . | many | TRBJ2-3